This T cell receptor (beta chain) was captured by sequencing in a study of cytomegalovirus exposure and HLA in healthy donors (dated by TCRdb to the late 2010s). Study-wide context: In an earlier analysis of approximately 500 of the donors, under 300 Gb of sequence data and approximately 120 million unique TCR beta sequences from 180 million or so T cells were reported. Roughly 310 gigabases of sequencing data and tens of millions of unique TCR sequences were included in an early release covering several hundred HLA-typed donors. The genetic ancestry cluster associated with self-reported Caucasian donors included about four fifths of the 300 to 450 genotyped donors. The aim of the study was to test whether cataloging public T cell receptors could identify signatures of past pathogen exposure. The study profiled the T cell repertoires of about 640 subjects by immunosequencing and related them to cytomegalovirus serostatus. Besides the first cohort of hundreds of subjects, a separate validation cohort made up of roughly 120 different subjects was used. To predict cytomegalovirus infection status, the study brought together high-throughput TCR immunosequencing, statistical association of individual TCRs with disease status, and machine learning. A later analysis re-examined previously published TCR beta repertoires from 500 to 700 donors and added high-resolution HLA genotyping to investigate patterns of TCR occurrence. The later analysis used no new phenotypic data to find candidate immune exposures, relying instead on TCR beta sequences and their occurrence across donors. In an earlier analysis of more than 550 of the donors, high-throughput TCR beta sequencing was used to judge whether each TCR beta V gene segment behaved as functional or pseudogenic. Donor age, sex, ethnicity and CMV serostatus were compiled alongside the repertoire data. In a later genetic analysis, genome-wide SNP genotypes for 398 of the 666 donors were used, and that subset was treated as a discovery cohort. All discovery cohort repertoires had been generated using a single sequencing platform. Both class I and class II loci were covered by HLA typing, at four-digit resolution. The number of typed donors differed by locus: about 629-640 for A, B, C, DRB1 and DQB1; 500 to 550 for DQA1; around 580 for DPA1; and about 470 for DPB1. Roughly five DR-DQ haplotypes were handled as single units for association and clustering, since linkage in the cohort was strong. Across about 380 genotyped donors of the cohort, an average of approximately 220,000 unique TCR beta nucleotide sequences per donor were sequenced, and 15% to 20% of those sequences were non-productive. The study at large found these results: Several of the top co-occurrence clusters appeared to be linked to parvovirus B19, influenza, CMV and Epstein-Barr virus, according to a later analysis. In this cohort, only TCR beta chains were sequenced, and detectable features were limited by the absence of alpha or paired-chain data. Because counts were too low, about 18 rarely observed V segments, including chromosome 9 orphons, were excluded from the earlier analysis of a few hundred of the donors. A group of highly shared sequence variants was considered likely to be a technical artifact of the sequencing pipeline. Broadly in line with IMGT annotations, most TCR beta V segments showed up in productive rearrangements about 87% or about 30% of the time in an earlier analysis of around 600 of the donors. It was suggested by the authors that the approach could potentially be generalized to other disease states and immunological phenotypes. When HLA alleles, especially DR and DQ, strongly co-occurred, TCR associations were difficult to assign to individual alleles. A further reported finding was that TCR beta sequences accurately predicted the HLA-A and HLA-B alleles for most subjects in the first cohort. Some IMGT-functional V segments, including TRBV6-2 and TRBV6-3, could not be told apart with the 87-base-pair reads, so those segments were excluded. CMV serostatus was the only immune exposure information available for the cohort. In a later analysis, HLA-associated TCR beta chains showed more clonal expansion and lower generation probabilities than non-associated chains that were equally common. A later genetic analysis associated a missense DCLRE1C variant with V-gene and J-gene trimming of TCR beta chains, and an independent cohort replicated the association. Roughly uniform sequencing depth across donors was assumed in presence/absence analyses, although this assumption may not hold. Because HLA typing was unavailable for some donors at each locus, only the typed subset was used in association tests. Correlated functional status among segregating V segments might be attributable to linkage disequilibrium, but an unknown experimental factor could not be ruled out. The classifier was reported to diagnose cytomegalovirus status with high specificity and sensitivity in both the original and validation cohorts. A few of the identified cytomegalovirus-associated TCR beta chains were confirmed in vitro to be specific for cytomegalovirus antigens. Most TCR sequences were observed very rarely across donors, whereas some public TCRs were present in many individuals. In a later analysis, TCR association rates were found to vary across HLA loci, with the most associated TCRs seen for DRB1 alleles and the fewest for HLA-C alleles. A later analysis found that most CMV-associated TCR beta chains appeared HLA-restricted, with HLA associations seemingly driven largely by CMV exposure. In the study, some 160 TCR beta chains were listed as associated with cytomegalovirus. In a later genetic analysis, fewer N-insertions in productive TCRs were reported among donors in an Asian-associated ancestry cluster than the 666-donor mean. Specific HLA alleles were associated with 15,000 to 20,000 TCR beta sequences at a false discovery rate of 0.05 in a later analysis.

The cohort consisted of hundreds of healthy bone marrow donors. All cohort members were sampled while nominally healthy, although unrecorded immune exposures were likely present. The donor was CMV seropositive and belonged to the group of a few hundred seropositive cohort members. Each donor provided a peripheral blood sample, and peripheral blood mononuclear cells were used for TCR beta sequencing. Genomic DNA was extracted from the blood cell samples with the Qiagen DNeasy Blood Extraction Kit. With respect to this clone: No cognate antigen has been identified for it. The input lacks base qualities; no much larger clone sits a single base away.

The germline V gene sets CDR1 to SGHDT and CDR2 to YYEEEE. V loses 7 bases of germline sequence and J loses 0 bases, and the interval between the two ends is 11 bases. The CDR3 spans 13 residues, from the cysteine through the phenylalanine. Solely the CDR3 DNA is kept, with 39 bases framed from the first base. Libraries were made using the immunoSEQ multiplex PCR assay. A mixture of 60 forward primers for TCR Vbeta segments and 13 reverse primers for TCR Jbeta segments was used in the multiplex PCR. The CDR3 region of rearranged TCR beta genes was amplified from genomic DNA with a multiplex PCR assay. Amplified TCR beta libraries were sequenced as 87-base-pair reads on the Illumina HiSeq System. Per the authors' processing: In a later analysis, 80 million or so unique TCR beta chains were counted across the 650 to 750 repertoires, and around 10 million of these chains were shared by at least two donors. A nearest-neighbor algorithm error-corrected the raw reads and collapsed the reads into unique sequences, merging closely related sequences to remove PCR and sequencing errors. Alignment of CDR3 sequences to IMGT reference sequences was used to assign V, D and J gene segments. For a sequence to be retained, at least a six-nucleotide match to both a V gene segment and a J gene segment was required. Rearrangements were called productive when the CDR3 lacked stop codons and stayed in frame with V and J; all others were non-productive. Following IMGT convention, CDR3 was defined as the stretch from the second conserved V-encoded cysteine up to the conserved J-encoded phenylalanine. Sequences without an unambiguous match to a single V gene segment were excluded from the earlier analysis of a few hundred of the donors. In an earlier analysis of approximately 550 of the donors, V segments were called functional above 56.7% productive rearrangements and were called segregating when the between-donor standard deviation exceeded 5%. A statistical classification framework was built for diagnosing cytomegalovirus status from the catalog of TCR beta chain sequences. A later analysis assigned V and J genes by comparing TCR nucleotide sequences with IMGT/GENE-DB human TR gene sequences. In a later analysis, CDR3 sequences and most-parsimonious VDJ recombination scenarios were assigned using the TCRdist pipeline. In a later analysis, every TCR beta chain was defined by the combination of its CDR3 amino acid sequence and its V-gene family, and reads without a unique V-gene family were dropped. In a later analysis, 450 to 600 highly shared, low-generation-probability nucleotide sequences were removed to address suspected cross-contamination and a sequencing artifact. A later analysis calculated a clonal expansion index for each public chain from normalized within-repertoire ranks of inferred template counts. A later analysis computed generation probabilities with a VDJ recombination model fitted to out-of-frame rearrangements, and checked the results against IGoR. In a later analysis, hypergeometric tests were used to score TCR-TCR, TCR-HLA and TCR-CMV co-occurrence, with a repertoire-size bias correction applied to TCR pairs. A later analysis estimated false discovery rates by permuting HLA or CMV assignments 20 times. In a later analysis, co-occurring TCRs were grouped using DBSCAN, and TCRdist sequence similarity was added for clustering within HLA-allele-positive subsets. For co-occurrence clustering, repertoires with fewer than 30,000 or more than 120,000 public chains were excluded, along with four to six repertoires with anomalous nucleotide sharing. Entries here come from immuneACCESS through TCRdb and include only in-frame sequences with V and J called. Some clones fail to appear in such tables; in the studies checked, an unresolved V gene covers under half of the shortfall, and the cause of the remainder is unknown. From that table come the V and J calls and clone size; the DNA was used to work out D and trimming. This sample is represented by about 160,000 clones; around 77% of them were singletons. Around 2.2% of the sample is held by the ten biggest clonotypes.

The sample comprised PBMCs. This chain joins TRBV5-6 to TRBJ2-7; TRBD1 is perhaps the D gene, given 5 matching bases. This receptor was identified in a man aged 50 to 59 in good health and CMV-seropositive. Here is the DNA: TGTGCCAGCCGACAGATAAGCTCCTACGAGCAGTACTTC. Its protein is CASRQISSYEQYF.